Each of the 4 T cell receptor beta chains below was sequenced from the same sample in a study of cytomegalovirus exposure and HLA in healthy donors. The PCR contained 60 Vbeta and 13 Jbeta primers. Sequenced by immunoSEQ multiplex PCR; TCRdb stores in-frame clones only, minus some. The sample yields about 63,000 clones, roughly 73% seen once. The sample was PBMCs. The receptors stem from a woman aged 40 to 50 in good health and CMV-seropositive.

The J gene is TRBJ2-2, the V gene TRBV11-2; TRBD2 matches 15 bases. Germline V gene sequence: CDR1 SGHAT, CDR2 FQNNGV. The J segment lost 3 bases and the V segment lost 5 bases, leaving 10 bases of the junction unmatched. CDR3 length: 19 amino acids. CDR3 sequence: CASSRRGLAGGFDTGELFF. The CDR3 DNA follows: TGTGCCAGCAGCCGGCGAGGACTAGCGGGGGGGTTTGACACCGGGGAGCTGTTTTTT.

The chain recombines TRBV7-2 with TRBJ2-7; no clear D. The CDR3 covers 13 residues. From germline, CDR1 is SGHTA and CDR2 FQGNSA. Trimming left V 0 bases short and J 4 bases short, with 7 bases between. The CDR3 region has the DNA TGTGCCAGCAGCTTAGCGACACAGTACGAGCAGTACTTC. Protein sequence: CASSLATQYEQYF.

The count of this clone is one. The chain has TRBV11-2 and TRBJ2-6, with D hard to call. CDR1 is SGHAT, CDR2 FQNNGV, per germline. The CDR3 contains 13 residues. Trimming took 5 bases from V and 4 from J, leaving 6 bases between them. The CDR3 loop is CASSPFGANVLTF. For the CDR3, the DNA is TGTGCCAGCAGCCCCTTCGGGGCCAACGTCCTGACTTTC.

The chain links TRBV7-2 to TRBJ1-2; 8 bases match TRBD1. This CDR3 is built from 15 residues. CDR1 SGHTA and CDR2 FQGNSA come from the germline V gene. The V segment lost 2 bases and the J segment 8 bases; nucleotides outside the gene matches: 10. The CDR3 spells CASSLNSHRGAGYTF. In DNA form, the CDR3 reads TGTGCCAGCAGCTTAAATTCCCACAGGGGGGCGGGCTACACCTTC.